The present T cell receptor (beta chain) was sequenced within a study of T cells in Graves' hyperthyroidism and ophthalmopathy. Uncontrolled infection, other autoimmune disease, pregnancy or lactation disqualified patients from enrolment. From RNA transcripts, TCR beta CDR3 regions were amplified. First-round RT-PCR targeting the TCR CDR3 was performed with the HTBI primer set. Each CDR3 protein gets one entry after TCRdb re-called the multiplex PCR reads with MiXCR. The sample comprises a few hundred thousand distinct CDR3 sequences, 15% to 19% of which are singletons, and approximately 7% rests with the top ten. The CDR3 spans 20 residues. The ends lost 1 base at V and 8 bases at J; junction bases unmatched: 17. Per the germline V gene, CDR1 is LGHDT and CDR2 is YNNKEL (reference sequence).

This sequence was found in a woman aged 25 to 45 with Graves' hyperthyroidism. The material sequenced was blood. The chain has TRBV3-1 and TRBJ2-1, with 13 bases matching TRBD2. The CDR3 here is CASSQALNLGTSGERDEQFF. The CDR3 DNA is TGTGCCAGCAGCCAAGCTCTGAACCTGGGGACTAGCGGGGAAAGAGATGAGCAGTTCTTC.